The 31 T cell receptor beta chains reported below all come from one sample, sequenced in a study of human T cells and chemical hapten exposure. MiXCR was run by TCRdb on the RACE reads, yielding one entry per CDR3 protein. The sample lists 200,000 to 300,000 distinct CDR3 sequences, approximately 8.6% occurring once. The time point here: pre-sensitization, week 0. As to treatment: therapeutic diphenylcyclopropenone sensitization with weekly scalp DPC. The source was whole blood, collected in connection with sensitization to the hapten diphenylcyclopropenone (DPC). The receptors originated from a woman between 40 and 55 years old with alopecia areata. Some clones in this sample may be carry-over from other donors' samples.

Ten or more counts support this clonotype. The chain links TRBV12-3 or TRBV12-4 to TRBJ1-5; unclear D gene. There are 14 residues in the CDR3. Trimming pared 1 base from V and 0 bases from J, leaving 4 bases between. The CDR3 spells CASSLEYSNQPQHF. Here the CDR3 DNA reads TGTGCCAGCAGTTTAGAGTATAGCAATCAGCCCCAGCATTTT.

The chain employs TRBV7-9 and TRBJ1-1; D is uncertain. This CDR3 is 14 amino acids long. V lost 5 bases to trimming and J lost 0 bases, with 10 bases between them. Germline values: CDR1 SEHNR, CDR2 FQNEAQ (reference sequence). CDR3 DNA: TGTGCCAGCAGCCTGCTTAGTGTGAACACTGAAGCTTTCTTT. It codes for CASSLLSVNTEAFF.

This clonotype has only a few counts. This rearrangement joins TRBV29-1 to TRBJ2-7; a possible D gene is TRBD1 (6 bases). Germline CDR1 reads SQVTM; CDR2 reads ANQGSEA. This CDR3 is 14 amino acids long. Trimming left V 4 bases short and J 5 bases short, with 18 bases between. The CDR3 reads CSVGSLQGSHEQYF. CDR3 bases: TGCAGCGTTGGATCCCTACAGGGTAGCCACGAGCAGTACTTC.

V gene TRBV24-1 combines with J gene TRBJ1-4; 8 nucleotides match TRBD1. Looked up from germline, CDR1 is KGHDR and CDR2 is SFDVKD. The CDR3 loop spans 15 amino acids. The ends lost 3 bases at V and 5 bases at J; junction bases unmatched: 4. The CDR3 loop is CATSDRTGPNEKLFF. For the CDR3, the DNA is TGTGCCACCAGTGATAGGACAGGGCCGAATGAAAAACTGTTTTTT.

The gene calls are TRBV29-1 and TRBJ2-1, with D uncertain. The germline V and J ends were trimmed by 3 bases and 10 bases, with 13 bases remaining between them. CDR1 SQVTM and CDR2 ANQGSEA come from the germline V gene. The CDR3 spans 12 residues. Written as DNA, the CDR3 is TGCAGCGTTGACTTGAGAAACGGGGAGCAGTTCTTC. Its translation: CSVDLRNGEQFF.

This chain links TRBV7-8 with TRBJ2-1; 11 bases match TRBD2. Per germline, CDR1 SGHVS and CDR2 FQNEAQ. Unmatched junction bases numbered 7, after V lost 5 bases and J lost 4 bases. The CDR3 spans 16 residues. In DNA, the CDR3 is TGTGCCAGCAGCCTCCCCCTAGCGGGAGGATACAATGAGCAGTTCTTC. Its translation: CASSLPLAGGYNEQFF.

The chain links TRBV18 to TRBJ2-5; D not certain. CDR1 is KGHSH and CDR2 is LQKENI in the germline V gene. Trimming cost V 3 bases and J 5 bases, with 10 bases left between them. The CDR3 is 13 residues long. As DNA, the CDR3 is TGTGCCAGCTCACCCCCCTCTCCGGAGACCCAGTACTTC. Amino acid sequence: CASSPPSPETQYF.

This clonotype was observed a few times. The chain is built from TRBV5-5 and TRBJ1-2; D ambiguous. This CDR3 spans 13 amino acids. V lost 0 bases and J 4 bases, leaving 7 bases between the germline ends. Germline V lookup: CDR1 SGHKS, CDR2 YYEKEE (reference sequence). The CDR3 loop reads CASSLDSLYGYTF. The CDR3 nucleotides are TGTGCCAGCAGCTTGGACAGCCTCTATGGCTACACCTTC.

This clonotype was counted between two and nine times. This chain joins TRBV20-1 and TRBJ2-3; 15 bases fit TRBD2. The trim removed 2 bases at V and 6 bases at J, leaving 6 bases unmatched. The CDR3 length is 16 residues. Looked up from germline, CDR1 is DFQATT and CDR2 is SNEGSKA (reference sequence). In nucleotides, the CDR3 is TGCAGTGCTAGACGGACTAGCGGGAGGGCCAGTGATACGCAGTATTTT. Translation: CSARRTSGRASDTQYF.

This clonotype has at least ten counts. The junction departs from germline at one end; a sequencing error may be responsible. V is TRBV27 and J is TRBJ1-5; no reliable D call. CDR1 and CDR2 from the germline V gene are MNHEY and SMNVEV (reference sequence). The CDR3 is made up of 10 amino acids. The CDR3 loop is CASTVPRLVF. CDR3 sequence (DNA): TGTGCCAGCACCGTTCCGCGGTTGGTCTTT.

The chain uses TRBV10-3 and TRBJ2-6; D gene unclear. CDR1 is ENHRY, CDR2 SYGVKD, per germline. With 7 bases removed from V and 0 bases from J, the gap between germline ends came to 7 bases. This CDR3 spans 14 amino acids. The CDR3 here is CAITGSSGANVLTF. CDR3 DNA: TGTGCCATCACCGGCAGCTCTGGGGCCAACGTCCTGACTTTC.

DNA for the CDR3: TGTGCCAGCAGCCTCCAGCGGGAGGAGTTCTTC. It translates to CASSLQREEFF. The chain uses TRBV7-9 and TRBJ2-1, with 9 bases fitting TRBD2. CDR3 length: 11 residues. Germline trimming cut 5 bases from V and 14 bases from J; bases unmatched to any gene: 4. Germline V lookup: CDR1 SEHNR, CDR2 FQNEAQ (reference sequence).

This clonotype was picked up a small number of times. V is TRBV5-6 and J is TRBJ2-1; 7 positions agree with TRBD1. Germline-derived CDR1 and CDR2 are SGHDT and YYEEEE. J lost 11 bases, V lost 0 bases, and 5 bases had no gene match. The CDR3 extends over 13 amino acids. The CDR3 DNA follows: TGTGCCAGCAGCTTGGCTACAGGGGAGCAGCAGTTCTTC. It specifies CASSLATGEQQFF.

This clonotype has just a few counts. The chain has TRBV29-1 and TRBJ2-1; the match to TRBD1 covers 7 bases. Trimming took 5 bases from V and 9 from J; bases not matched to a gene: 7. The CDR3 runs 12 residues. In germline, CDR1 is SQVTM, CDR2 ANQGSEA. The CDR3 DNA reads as TGCAGCGTTTTAACTAGGGGGCTTGAGCAGTTCTTC. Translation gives CSVLTRGLEQFF.

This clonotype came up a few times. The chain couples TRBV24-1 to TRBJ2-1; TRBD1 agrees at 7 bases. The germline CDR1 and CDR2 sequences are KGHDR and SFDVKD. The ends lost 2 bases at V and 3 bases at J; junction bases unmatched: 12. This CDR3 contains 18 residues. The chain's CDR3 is CATSDSSIRQGGYNEQFF. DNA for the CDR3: TGTGCCACCAGTGATTCTTCAATCAGACAGGGCGGCTACAATGAGCAGTTCTTC.

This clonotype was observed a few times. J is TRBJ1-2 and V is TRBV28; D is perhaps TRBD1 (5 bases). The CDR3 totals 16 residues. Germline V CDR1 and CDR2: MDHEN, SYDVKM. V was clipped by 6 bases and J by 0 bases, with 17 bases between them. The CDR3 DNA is TGTGCCAGCAGCCGTAGACAGCCACTAGCTAACTATGGCTACACCTTC. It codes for CASSRRQPLANYGYTF.

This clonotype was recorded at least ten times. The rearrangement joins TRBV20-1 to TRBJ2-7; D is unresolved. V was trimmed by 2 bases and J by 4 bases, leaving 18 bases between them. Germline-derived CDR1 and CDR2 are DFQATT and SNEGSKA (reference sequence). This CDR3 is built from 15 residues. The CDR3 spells CSARSLSPLKYEQYF. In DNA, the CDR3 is TGCAGTGCTAGATCGCTGAGTCCATTGAAGTACGAGCAGTACTTC.

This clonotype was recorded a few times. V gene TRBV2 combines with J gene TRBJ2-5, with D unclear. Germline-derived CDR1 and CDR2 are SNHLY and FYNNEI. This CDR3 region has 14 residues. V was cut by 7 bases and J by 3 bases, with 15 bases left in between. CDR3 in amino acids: CASNAPPEEETQYF. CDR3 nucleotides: TGTGCCAGCAACGCCCCTCCTGAAGAAGAGACCCAGTACTTC.

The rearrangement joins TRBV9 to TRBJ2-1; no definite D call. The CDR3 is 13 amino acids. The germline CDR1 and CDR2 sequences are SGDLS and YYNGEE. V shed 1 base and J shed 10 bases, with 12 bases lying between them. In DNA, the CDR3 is TGTGCCAGCAGCGTACGGCACCCCGGGGAGCAGTTCTTC. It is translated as CASSVRHPGEQFF.

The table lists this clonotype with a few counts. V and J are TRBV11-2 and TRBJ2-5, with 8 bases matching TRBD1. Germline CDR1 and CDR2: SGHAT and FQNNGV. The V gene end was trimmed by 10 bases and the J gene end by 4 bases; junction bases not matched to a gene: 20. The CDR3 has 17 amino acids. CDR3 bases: TGTGCCACCACGGGCCAGCGGGCAGGGGGCGGTCGAGAGACCCAGTACTTC. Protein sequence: CATTGQRAGGGRETQYF.

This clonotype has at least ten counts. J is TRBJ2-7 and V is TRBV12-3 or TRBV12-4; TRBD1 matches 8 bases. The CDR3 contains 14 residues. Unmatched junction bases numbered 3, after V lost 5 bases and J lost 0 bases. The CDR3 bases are TGTGCCAGCAGTGGGGACAGGTACTCCTACGAGCAGTACTTC. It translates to CASSGDRYSYEQYF.

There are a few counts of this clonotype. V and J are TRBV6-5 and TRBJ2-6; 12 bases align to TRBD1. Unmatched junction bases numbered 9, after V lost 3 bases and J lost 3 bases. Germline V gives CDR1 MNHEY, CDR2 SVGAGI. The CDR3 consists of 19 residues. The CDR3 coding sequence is TGTGCCAGCAGTTATTCTTACGGGACAGGGGGCGGTGGGGCCAACGTCCTGACTTTC. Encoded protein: CASSYSYGTGGGGANVLTF.

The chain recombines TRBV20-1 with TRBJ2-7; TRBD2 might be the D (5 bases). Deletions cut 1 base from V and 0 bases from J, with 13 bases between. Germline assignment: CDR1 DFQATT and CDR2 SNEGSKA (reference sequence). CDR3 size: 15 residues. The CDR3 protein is CSARVLDGLSYEQYF. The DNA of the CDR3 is TGCAGTGCTAGAGTTCTGGACGGACTCTCCTACGAGCAGTACTTC.

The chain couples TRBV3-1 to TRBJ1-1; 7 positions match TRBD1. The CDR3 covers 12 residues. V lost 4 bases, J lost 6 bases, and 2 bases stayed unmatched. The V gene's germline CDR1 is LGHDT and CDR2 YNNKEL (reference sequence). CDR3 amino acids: CASSRQGAEAFF. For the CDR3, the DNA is TGTGCCAGCAGCCGACAGGGAGCTGAAGCTTTCTTT.

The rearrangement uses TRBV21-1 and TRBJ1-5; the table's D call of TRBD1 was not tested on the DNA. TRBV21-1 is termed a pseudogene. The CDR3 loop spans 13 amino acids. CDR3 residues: CASSCHSNQPQHF. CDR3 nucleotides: TGTGCCAGCTCCTGTCATAGCAATCAGCCCCAGCATTTT.

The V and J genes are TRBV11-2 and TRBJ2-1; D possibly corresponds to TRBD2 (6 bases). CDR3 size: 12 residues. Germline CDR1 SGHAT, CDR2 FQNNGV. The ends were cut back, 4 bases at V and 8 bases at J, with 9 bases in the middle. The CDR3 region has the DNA TGTGCCAGCAGCTCGCAGCGGGATGAGCAGTTCTTC. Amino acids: CASSSQRDEQFF.

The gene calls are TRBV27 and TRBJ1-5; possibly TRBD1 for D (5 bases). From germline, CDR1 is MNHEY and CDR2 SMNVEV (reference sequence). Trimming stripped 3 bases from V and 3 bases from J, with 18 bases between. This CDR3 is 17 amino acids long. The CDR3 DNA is TGTGCCAGCAGTTTTGGTGGGGGGACGGGCCTCAATCAGCCCCAGCATTTT. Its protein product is CASSFGGGTGLNQPQHF.

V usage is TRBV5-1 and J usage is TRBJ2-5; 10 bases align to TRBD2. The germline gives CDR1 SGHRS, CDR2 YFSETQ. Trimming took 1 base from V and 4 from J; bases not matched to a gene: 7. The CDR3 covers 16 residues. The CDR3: CASSLFASGRGETQYF. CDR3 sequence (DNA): TGCGCCAGCAGCTTGTTCGCTAGCGGGAGAGGAGAGACCCAGTACTTC.

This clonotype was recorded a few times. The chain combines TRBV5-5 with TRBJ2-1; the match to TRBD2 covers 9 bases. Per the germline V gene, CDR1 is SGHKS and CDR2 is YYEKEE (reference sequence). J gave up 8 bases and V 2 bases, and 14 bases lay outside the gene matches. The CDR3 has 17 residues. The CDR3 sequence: CASSLNAGTSLFDEQFF. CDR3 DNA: TGTGCCAGCAGCTTAAATGCCGGGACTAGCCTTTTCGATGAGCAGTTCTTC. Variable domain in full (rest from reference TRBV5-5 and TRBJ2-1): DAGVTQSPTHLIKTRGQQVTLRCSPISGHKSVSWYQQVLGQGPQFIFQYYEKEERGRGNFPDRFSARQFPNYSSELNVNALLLGDSALYLCASSLNAGTSLFDEQFFGPGTRLTVL.

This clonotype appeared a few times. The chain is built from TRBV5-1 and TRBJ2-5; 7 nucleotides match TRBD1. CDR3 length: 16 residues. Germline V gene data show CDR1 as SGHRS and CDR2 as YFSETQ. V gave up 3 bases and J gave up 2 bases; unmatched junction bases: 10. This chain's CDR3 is CASSSDPGQSQETQYF. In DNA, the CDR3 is TGCGCCAGCAGCTCTGACCCGGGACAGTCACAAGAGACCCAGTACTTC.

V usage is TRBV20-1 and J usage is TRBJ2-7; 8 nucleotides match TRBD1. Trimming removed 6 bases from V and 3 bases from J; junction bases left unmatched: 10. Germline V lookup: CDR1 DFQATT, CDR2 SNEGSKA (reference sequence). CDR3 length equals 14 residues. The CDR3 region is CSASSGQVNYEQYF. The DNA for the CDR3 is TGCAGTGCCAGCTCGGGACAGGTTAACTACGAGCAGTACTTC.